The 21 T cell receptor beta chains listed next were all sequenced from one sample in a study of Tregs in tolerant kidney transplant recipients. Produced via immunoSEQ multiplex PCR; TCRdb's table is partial and in-frame only. The table includes some 88,000 clones, around 94% detected once. Sequenced sample: CD8+ T cells from blood. These receptors were taken from a human donor in good health.

The V gene is TRBV2, the J gene TRBJ2-7; 8 bases are a match to TRBD1. This CDR3 comprises 15 residues. Germline lookup yields CDR1 SNHLY and CDR2 FYNNEI. V was pared by 5 bases and J by 4 bases, with 10 bases of the junction left unmatched. The CDR3 sequence: CASSKPSGGVYEQYF. CDR3 coding DNA: TGTGCCAGCAGTAAACCGTCAGGGGGCGTGTACGAGCAGTACTTC. Full variable domain (outside the CDR3, taken from reference TRBV2 and TRBJ2-7): EPEVTQTPSHQVTQMGQEVILRCVPISNHLYFYWYRQILGQKVEFLVSFYNNEISEKSEIFDDQFSVERPDGSNFTLKIRSTKLEDSAMYFCASSKPSGGVYEQYFGPGTRLTVT.

This chain links TRBV15 with TRBJ2-2, with D maybe TRBD2 (6 bases). The CDR3 extends over 18 amino acids. Trimming stripped 5 bases from V and 1 base from J, with 20 bases between. CDR1 is LNHNV and CDR2 is YYDKDF in the germline V gene (reference sequence). The DNA of the CDR3 is TGTGCCACCAGCGGACTACACCTGGGACCGATGAACACCGGGGAGCTGTTTTTT. Protein product: CATSGLHLGPMNTGELFF.

The chain links TRBV4-1 to TRBJ2-2, with 8 bases lining up with TRBD2. V lost 1 base and J lost 5; bases outside the gene matches: 6. The CDR3 covers 16 residues. Germline V gene sequence: CDR1 MGHRA, CDR2 YSYEKL. The CDR3 protein is CASSQAPGLGTGELFF. CDR3 DNA: TGCGCCAGCAGCCAAGCCCCGGGACTAGGAACCGGGGAGCTGTTTTTT.

The CDR3 DNA follows: TGTGCCAGCAGTGACCCCTCTCCTAGCGGGGGGGTCACCGGGGAGCTGTTTTTT. Residues: CASSDPSPSGGVTGELFF. The gene calls are TRBV6-4 and TRBJ2-2; TRBD2 matches at 12 bases. V lost 2 bases and J lost 4; bases outside the gene matches: 8. The germline gives CDR1 MRHNA, CDR2 SNTAGT. The CDR3 contains 18 residues.

The chain is built from TRBV4-1 and TRBJ1-3; TRBD1 might be the D (6 bases). V was pared by 0 bases and J by 4 bases, with 10 bases between. This CDR3 region has 15 residues. The germline gives CDR1 MGHRA, CDR2 YSYEKL. CDR3 in amino acids: CASSQERQGGNTIYF. CDR3 bases: TGCGCCAGCAGCCAAGAGAGGCAGGGGGGAAACACCATATATTTT.

The V and J genes are TRBV27 and TRBJ2-1; D is uncertain. The CDR3 is 14 amino acids. V was pared by 3 bases and J by 0 bases, with 6 bases between. The germline V gene has CDR1 MNHEY and CDR2 SMNVEV (reference sequence). The CDR3: CASSFESSYNEQFF. The CDR3 nucleotides are TGTGCCAGCAGTTTCGAGAGCTCCTACAATGAGCAGTTCTTC.

The gene calls are TRBV2 and TRBJ1-5; D possibly corresponds to TRBD1 (6 bases). V was shortened by 7 bases and J by 7 bases, with 17 bases between the two germline ends. Germline V gives CDR1 SNHLY, CDR2 FYNNEI. The length of the CDR3 is 14 residues. The DNA for the CDR3 is TGTGCCAGCACCCTCTCGGGGGGCGGACAGCCCCAGCATTTT. This translates into CASTLSGGGQPQHF.

This clone was seen only once. The chain is built from TRBV5-4 and TRBJ2-7, with 8 positions matching TRBD1. Germline V gene lookup returns CDR1 SGHNT and CDR2 YYREEE (reference sequence). This CDR3 is built from 15 residues. V lost 5 bases and J lost 6; bases outside the gene matches: 13. CDR3 in amino acids: CASSWRETGVVEQYF. The CDR3 region has the DNA TGTGCCAGCAGTTGGCGCGAGACAGGGGTCGTCGAGCAGTACTTC.

The chain is built from TRBV19 and TRBJ1-2, with 10 nucleotides matching TRBD1. The CDR3 is 15 residues long. V lost 7 bases and J lost 1; bases outside the gene matches: 6. Germline V gives CDR1 LNHDA, CDR2 SQIVND (reference sequence). The CDR3 reads CASTPWDRGNYGYTF. DNA for the CDR3: TGTGCCAGTACCCCGTGGGACAGGGGTAACTATGGCTACACCTTC.

The chain carries TRBV29-1 and TRBJ2-3; D may be TRBD2 (6 bases). This CDR3 region has 15 residues. Trimming stripped 3 bases from V and 0 bases from J, with 13 bases between. Germline CDR1 is SQVTM and CDR2 is ANQGSEA. The chain's CDR3 is CSVEGGERSTDTQYF. The CDR3 region has the DNA TGCAGCGTTGAGGGGGGAGAACGAAGCACAGATACGCAGTATTTT.

This clone was counted a single time. The chain uses TRBV27 and TRBJ2-7, with a tentative D call TRBD2 (6 bases). CDR1 MNHEY and CDR2 SMNVEV come from the germline V gene (reference sequence). Trimming left V 3 bases short and J 6 bases short, with 12 bases between. The CDR3 consists of 13 residues. The CDR3 here is CASSFGGGTEQYF. The DNA of the CDR3 is TGTGCCAGCAGTTTTGGAGGAGGGACCGAGCAGTACTTC.

The chain combines TRBV7-9 with TRBJ1-2; D is uncertain. This CDR3 spans 13 amino acids. From germline, CDR1 is SEHNR and CDR2 FQNEAQ (reference sequence). The V end lost 1 base, the J end lost 8 bases, and 11 bases lay between the germline ends. The CDR3 sequence: CASSLESGLGYTF. The CDR3 DNA is TGTGCCAGCAGCTTAGAGTCGGGTTTGGGCTACACCTTC.

This clone has just a few counts. The DNA of the CDR3 is TGTGCCAGCAGTGAGCCAGGGACAAACACTGAAGCTTTCTTT. This sequence encodes CASSEPGTNTEAFF. V usage is TRBV2 and J usage is TRBJ1-1; TRBD1 is a possible D gene (6 bases). The CDR3 length is 14 residues. With 3 bases removed from V and 2 bases from J, the gap between germline ends came to 10 bases. Germline V lookup: CDR1 SNHLY, CDR2 FYNNEI. The full variable domain, its missing parts supplied by reference TRBV2 and TRBJ1-1, is EPEVTQTPSHQVTQMGQEVILRCVPISNHLYFYWYRQILGQKVEFLVSFYNNEISEKSEIFDDQFSVERPDGSNFTLKIRSTKLEDSAMYFCASSEPGTNTEAFFGQGTRLTVV.

The chain carries TRBV13 and TRBJ2-7; 11 bases line up with TRBD2. The junction had 8 bases not matched to a gene; V was cut back by 0 bases and J by 4 bases. The CDR3 is 17 amino acids. Germline V gives CDR1 PRHDT, CDR2 FYEKMQ (reference sequence). Here the CDR3 DNA reads TGTGCCAGCAGCTTAGGCCCTCCTAGCGGGGGGAGTTACGAGCAGTACTTC. The encoded protein is CASSLGPPSGGSYEQYF.

The chain is built from TRBV5-5 and TRBJ2-5, with D unclear. The CDR3 totals 12 residues. Germline CDR1 is SGHKS and CDR2 is YYEKEE (reference sequence). The V gene lost 6 bases and the J gene lost 4 bases, with 10 bases spanning the gap. The CDR3 bases are TGTGCCAGCACCCGAAGAGGAGAGACCCAGTACTTC. Its protein product is CASTRRGETQYF.

This rearrangement joins TRBV6-1 to TRBJ1-4, with D unresolved. Germline values: CDR1 MNHNS, CDR2 SASEGT. Trimming cost V 2 bases and J 7 bases, with 26 bases left between them. The length of the CDR3 is 19 residues. The CDR3 nucleotides read TGTGCCAGCAGTGAATCCGGCAGCCTCTTTTTTAGTTCTAGTGAAAAACTGTTTTTT. This translates into CASSESGSLFFSSSEKLFF.

The chain links TRBV6-1 to TRBJ2-7; 8 bases are a match to TRBD1. Germline V lookup: CDR1 MNHNS, CDR2 SASEGT. This CDR3 is 15 amino acids long. The V and J ends lost 2 bases and 3 bases, in that order; junction bases with no gene match: 6. The CDR3 nucleotides read TGTGCCAGCAGTGAAAGAACAGGGGGTAGCTACGAGCAGTACTTC. Protein sequence: CASSERTGGSYEQYF.

The chain's CDR3 is CASSFGGLAGGVNEQFF. In DNA form, the CDR3 reads TGTGCCAGCAGCTTCGGCGGACTAGCGGGCGGGGTCAATGAGCAGTTCTTC. The chain combines TRBV7-6 with TRBJ2-1, with 11 bases matching TRBD2. The trim removed 3 bases at V and 6 bases at J, leaving 10 bases unmatched. CDR1 is SGHVS and CDR2 is FNYEAQ in the germline V gene. The length of the CDR3 is 17 residues.

The chain joins TRBV20-1 to TRBJ1-2, with 7 nucleotides matching TRBD1. V shed 3 bases and J 13 bases; nucleotides not matched to a gene: 8. The CDR3 contains 11 residues. In germline, CDR1 is DFQATT, CDR2 SNEGSKA (reference sequence). CDR3 sequence: CSASFDRAGTF. The DNA for the CDR3 is TGCAGTGCTAGCTTCGACAGGGCTGGCACCTTC.

In its sample, this clone was seen a few times. V and J are TRBV7-3 and TRBJ1-1, with D hard to call. Germline V gene lookup returns CDR1 SGHTA and CDR2 FQGTGA. Deletions cut 4 bases from V and 0 bases from J, with 6 bases between. The CDR3 is 13 amino acids. The CDR3 sequence is CASSSAVNTEAFF. The CDR3 DNA sequence: TGTGCCAGCAGCTCGGCCGTGAACACTGAAGCTTTCTTT.

This clone has only one observation. The genes are TRBV6-6 and TRBJ1-2; D is possibly TRBD1 (5 bases). Germline-derived CDR1 and CDR2 are MNHNY and SVGAGI (reference sequence). Trimming stripped 4 bases from V and 6 bases from J, with 15 bases between. The CDR3 sequence is 14 residues long. Here the CDR3 DNA reads TGTGCCAGCAGTTCCACGGGACTCGGCCATGGCTACACCTTC. This codes for CASSSTGLGHGYTF.